These T cell receptor beta chains were read from a single sample in a study of CD8+CD57+ T cells in acquired aplastic anemia. MiXCR was run by TCRdb on the reads, yielding one entry per CDR3 protein. The table has 120,000 or so distinct CDR3 sequences, approximately 36% seen once. The source material was sorted CD4+, CD8+, or CD8+CD57+ T cells (not recorded which) from PBMCs. These receptors originate from a human donor with aplastic anemia. Both conserved end residues are part of each CDR3. D genes are given only for firm matches. Some rows mark clone size as missing; the rest say once, few, many or name a class of expanded clone.

cdr3_aa cdr3_nt v_call clone_size j_call d_call
CSAPSGGPIPTQYF TGCAGTGCTCCTAGCGGGGGGCCCATTCCTACGCAGTATTTT TRBV20-1 . TRBJ2-3 TRBD2
CASSTRQGATDTQYF TGTGCCAGCAGCACCCGACAGGGGGCAACAGATACGCAGTATTTT TRBV9 many TRBJ2-3 TRBD1
CASSPGGGDGETQYF TGTGCCAGCAGCCCCGGTGGGGGGGACGGAGAGACCCAGTACTTC TRBV7-2 . TRBJ2-5 TRBD2
CASSQEPQGATNEKLFF TGTGCCAGCAGCCAAGAACCGCAGGGCGCGACTAATGAAAAACTGTTTTTT TRBV4-2 . TRBJ1-4 .
CASSPRTGLNSPLHF TGTGCCAGCAGCCCCCGGACAGGTCTTAATTCACCCCTCCACTTT TRBV7-8 . TRBJ1-6 TRBD1
CASSLFTGWETQYF TGTGCCAGCAGCTTATTTACGGGGTGGGAGACCCAGTACTTC TRBV5-5 many TRBJ2-5 .
CASSPAGPSGANVLTF TGTGCCAGCAGCCCCGCAGGGCCCTCTGGGGCCAACGTCCTGACTTTC TRBV7-7 many TRBJ2-6 .
CASSWSQGNTGELFF TGCGCCAGCAGCTGGAGTCAGGGGAACACCGGGGAGCTGTTTTTT TRBV5-1 many TRBJ2-2 .
CSVGQGPGNGYTF TGCAGCGTCGGACAGGGGCCCGGCAATGGCTACACCTTC TRBV29-1 . TRBJ1-2 TRBD1
CASSLDGALNEKLFF TGCGCCAGCAGCTTGGACGGGGCTCTTAATGAAAAACTGTTTTTT TRBV5-1 . TRBJ1-4 .
CASSLGLAGIHEQYF TGTGCCAGCAGCCTCGGACTAGCGGGGATACACGAGCAGTACTTC TRBV7-6 . TRBJ2-7 TRBD2
CASSPLPGQGSPLHF TGTGCCAGTAGCCCTCTGCCGGGTCAGGGCTCACCCCTCCACTTT TRBV19 many TRBJ1-6 .
CATSGYGNEQYF TGTGCCACCAGTGGTTACGGGAATGAGCAGTATTTT TRBV24-1 . TRBJ2-3 .
CAINRGQGVDTEAFF TGTGCCATTAATCGAGGACAGGGAGTGGACACTGAAGCTTTCTTT TRBV10-3 many TRBJ1-1 TRBD1
CASSSLGTSGVVETQYF TGTGCCAGCAGCTCCCTGGGGACTAGCGGGGTTGTGGAGACCCAGTACTTC TRBV7-3 . TRBJ2-5 TRBD2
CASSSGDRYTEAFF TGTGCCAGCAGTTCGGGCGACAGGTACACTGAAGCTTTCTTT TRBV7-3 . TRBJ1-1 .
CASSQVIAGRGYTF TGCGCCAGCAGCCAAGTGATCGCAGGGAGAGGCTACACCTTC TRBV4-3 . TRBJ1-2 .
CASRSKQGAHQINTEAFF TGTGCCAGCAGGTCTAAACAGGGGGCCCACCAAATTAACACTGAAGCTTTCTTT TRBV6-1 . TRBJ1-1 TRBD1
CASRDRGRLDEQFF TGTGCCAGTAGGGACAGGGGTCGTTTGGATGAGCAGTTCTTC TRBV19 . TRBJ2-1 TRBD1
CASTSLGGLNYGYTF TGTGCCAGCACCTCTCTGGGGGGACTTAACTATGGCTACACCTTC TRBV2 . TRBJ1-2 .
CASSLGGYTDTQYF TGTGCCAGCAGCTTAGGGGGGTACACAGATACGCAGTATTTT TRBV7-8 many TRBJ2-3 .
CASRAPGRTEAFF TGTGCCAGCAGGGCTCCAGGGAGGACTGAAGCTTTCTTT TRBV6-1 few TRBJ1-1 .
CASSQVGGRNEAFF TGCGCCAGCAGCCAAGTCGGGGGGAGGAATGAAGCTTTCTTT TRBV4-1 many TRBJ1-1 .
CASTPSGTGSYNEQFF TGTGCCAGTACTCCGTCCGGGACAGGGTCCTACAATGAGCAGTTCTTC TRBV19 many TRBJ2-1 TRBD1
CASSRTGTGVFGYGYTF TGTGCCAGCAGCCGTACCGGGACAGGGGTTTTTGGATATGGCTACACCTTC TRBV6-1 few TRBJ1-2 TRBD1
CASSIRRIGPTNEKLFF TGTGCCAGCAGTATCCGACGTATAGGCCCTACGAATGAAAAACTGTTTTTT TRBV6-1 few TRBJ1-4 .
CASSLSVLANTGELFF TGTGCCAGCAGCTTATCGGTCCTAGCAAACACCGGGGAGCTGTTTTTT TRBV7-2 many TRBJ2-2 .
CSARDLTAPPNTEAFF TGCAGTGCTAGAGATCTGACAGCGCCTCCGAACACTGAAGCTTTCTTT TRBV20-1 many TRBJ1-1 .
CASSLGQRGNTEAFF TGTGCCAGCAGCTTAGGACAACGAGGGAACACTGAAGCTTTCTTT TRBV7-9 . TRBJ1-1 .
CASSKSSPGLAPNEQFF TGTGCCAGCAGCAAATCCTCCCCGGGACTAGCCCCTAATGAGCAGTTCTTC TRBV25-1 many TRBJ2-1 TRBD2
CASSFGGTGGNYGYTF TGTGCCAGCAGCTTTGGAGGGACAGGAGGAAACTATGGCTACACCTTC TRBV5-5 . TRBJ1-2 TRBD1
CATSSEQGGEQYF TGTGCCACCAGCAGCGAACAGGGCGGGGAGCAGTACTTC TRBV15 . TRBJ2-7 .
CASSVDGGNYGYTF TGTGCCAGCAGCGTAGATGGGGGAAACTATGGCTACACCTTC TRBV9 . TRBJ1-2 .
CASKTQSSHGGYTF TGTGCCAGCAAGACCCAGTCGTCCCACGGCGGCTACACCTTC TRBV6-1 many TRBJ1-2 .
CASSHCPGNTIYF TGTGCCAGCAGCCACTGTCCTGGAAACACCATATATTTT TRBV3-1 few TRBJ1-3 .
CSIGKSSGYEQYF TGCAGCATTGGCAAATCCTCCGGCTACGAGCAGTACTTC TRBV29-1 . TRBJ2-7 .
CASREGTPRSQAFF TGTGCCAGTAGGGAGGGGACACCGAGGTCGCAAGCTTTCTTT TRBV19 many TRBJ1-1 .
CASSLVDLAKNIQYF TGTGCCAGCAGTCTGGTGGACCTAGCCAAAAACATTCAGTACTTC TRBV6-1 few TRBJ2-4 .
CASSTGSPYGYTF TGTGCCAGCAGCACGGGGAGCCCCTATGGCTACACCTTC TRBV7-2 many TRBJ1-2 .
CASSPARGASNSPLHF TGTGCCAGCAGCCCGGCCAGGGGAGCTAGTAATTCACCCCTCCACTTT TRBV11-2 many TRBJ1-6 .
CASSQSRDTQYF TGTGCCAGCAGCCAATCTAGGGATACGCAGTATTTT TRBV25-1 . TRBJ2-3 .
CSARIRGGPGDTQYF TGCAGTGCTAGAATTCGCGGGGGGCCGGGGGATACGCAGTATTTT TRBV20-1 many TRBJ2-3 TRBD2
CAIKLAGGAYEQYF TGTGCCATCAAACTAGCGGGGGGTGCGTACGAGCAGTACTTC TRBV10-3 . TRBJ2-7 TRBD2
CASSPLGTGRVGYTF TGTGCCAGCAGCCCATTAGGGACAGGGAGAGTCGGCTACACCTTC TRBV7-7 . TRBJ1-2 TRBD1
CATSRGQGNPPLHF TGTGCCACCAGCAGAGGGCAGGGGAACCCACCCCTCCACTTT TRBV15 few TRBJ1-6 .
CASSSGPLGNQPQHF TGTGCCAGCAGCAGCGGGCCCCTCGGCAATCAGCCCCAGCATTTT TRBV6-1 few TRBJ1-5 .
CANSPQSNGYTIYF TGTGCCAACAGCCCCCAGAGCAACGGGTACACCATATATTTT TRBV3-1 few TRBJ1-3 .
CASSLGGSYEAFF TGTGCCAGCAGCCTGGGGGGTTCCTATGAAGCTTTCTTT TRBV7-2 many TRBJ1-1 .
CASSLSDNPAYEQYF TGTGCCAGCAGTTTATCGGACAATCCTGCCTACGAGCAGTACTTC TRBV27 many TRBJ2-7 .
CSVEEKGGTGYTF TGCAGCGTTGAAGAAAAAGGGGGCACGGGCTACACCTTC TRBV29-1 . TRBJ1-2 TRBD1
CASSPPPGRGREGTEAFF TGTGCCAGCAGCCCCCCCCCTGGGAGGGGGAGAGAGGGCACTGAAGCTTTCTTT TRBV5-6 . TRBJ1-1 .
CASPTENCSYGYTF TGTGCCAGCCCCACGGAAAACTGTAGCTATGGCTACACCTTC TRBV3-1 . TRBJ1-2 .
CASSPGPPEAQYF TGTGCCAGCAGCCCTGGGCCTCCTGAGGCCCAGTACTTC TRBV3-1 . TRBJ2-5 .